The entry below describes one T cell receptor (beta chain). Its antigen is not identified. The CDR3 length is 15 residues. CDR1 and CDR2 from the germline V gene are MNHNS and SASEGT. The V and J ends lost 5 bases and 5 bases respectively, with 18 bases between them. The sample comes from a study of shared clonotypes between healthy human individuals. Study-level points and caveats: An effect of sequencing depth on clonotype sharing among donors was expected.

Healthy HIV-negative adults without recent acute infections or vaccinations served as donors. Libraries were prepared by immunoSEQ multiplex PCR; TCRdb keeps only in-frame clonotypes and omits some of them. This table has about 1 million clones, approximately 70% appearing once. This TCR came from a man in his late teens or twenties in good health. Material for sequencing was memory CD4+ T cells sorted from blood. Subset of the sample: CD45RA-negative fraction. This chain links TRBV6-1 with TRBJ2-5; D is possibly TRBD2 (5 bases). The CDR3 here is CASSTPRATRETQYF. CDR3 bases: TGTGCCAGCAGTACCCCGCGGGCCACCAGGGAGACCCAGTACTTC.